Listed here are 3 T cell receptor beta chains from one sample, sequenced in a study of cytomegalovirus exposure and HLA in healthy donors. Vbeta (60) and Jbeta (13) primers were used in the PCR. The method was immunoSEQ multiplex PCR; TCRdb's version includes in-frame clones alone and lacks a portion of them. The sample has some 190,000 clones, just under 80% seen once. Sequenced material: PBMCs. The source is a woman in her thirties in good health and CMV-seronegative.

The chain combines TRBV2 with TRBJ1-6, with 8 bases aligning to TRBD1. This CDR3 comprises 14 residues. From germline, CDR1 is SNHLY and CDR2 FYNNEI. The ends lost 8 bases at V and 7 bases at J; junction bases unmatched: 7. The DNA for the CDR3 is TGTGCCAGCGGACAGGGAGGGGAAAATTCACCCCTCCACTTT. Protein: CASGQGGENSPLHF.

The chain joins TRBV18 to TRBJ2-7; D may be TRBD1 (6 bases). Trimming stripped 4 bases from V and 3 bases from J, with 13 bases between. CDR1 KGHSH and CDR2 LQKENI come from the germline V gene. The CDR3 sequence is 14 residues long. Here the CDR3 DNA reads TGTGCCAGCTCACAAAAAACAGGGATCTACGAGCAGTACTTC. The encoded protein is CASSQKTGIYEQYF.

The chain employs TRBV9 and TRBJ2-3, with 10 bases lining up with TRBD2. The CDR3 sequence is 15 residues long. J lost 3 bases, V lost 3 bases, and 4 bases had no gene match. CDR1 and CDR2 from the germline V gene are SGDLS and YYNGEE. The CDR3 sequence is CASSGLAGATDTQYF. The CDR3 DNA sequence: TGTGCCAGCAGCGGGCTAGCGGGGGCAACAGATACGCAGTATTTT.